These 20 T cell receptor beta chains share one sample of origin, sequenced in a study of T cell responses to AZD1222 COVID-19 vaccine. The table came from immunoSEQ multiplex PCR; TCRdb's copy has only in-frame clones and leaves some out. The table records approximately 160,000 clones, 85% to 95% of them present only once. Here the sequenced sample was peripheral blood, taken on day 0 of AZD1222 vaccination. The source of these receptors is an adult in good health.

The V and J genes are TRBV7-3 and TRBJ2-7; 10 nucleotides match TRBD1. In germline, CDR1 is SGHTA, CDR2 FQGTGA. This CDR3 region has 15 residues. V trimming: 3 bases; J trimming: 3 bases; junction bases outside the gene matches: 5. CDR3 sequence: CASSFRQGARYEQYF. The CDR3 DNA reads TGTGCCAGCAGCTTTAGACAGGGGGCGCGCTACGAGCAGTACTTC. Supplemented by reference TRBV7-3 and TRBJ2-7, the full variable domain reads GAGVSQTPSNKVTEKGKYVELRCDPISGHTALYWYRQSLGQGPEFLIYFQGTGAADDSGLPNDRFFAVRPEGSVSTLKIQRTERGDSAVYLCASSFRQGARYEQYFGPGTRLTVT.

This chain connects TRBV5-1 to TRBJ1-6; TRBD1 might be the D (6 bases). V was clipped by 0 bases and J by 8 bases, with 6 bases between them. Germline V gene sequence: CDR1 SGHRS, CDR2 YFSETQ. The CDR3 extends over 13 amino acids. CDR3 residues: CASSLDRDSPLHF. In DNA form, the CDR3 reads TGCGCCAGCAGCTTGGACAGGGATTCACCCCTCCACTTT.

The gene calls are TRBV11-2 and TRBJ2-2, with D unclear. The germline CDR1 and CDR2 sequences are SGHAT and FQNNGV. Trimming stripped 0 bases from V and 1 base from J, with 9 bases between. The CDR3 totals 16 residues. The CDR3 protein is CASSLETQENTGELFF. The CDR3 DNA sequence: TGTGCCAGCAGCTTAGAAACGCAGGAGAACACCGGGGAGCTGTTTTTT.

This chain's CDR3 is CASSYGRSSYNEQFF. DNA for the CDR3: TGTGCCAGCAGTTACGGTCGTAGCTCCTACAATGAGCAGTTCTTC. The gene calls are TRBV6-5 and TRBJ2-1; D is unresolved. Germline-derived CDR1 and CDR2 are MNHEY and SVGAGI. V lost 2 bases and J 0 bases, leaving 8 bases between the germline ends. The CDR3 extends over 15 amino acids.

The V and J genes are TRBV2 and TRBJ2-7, with 11 nucleotides matching TRBD2. Germline CDR1 is SNHLY and CDR2 is FYNNEI. The length of the CDR3 is 13 residues. V was pared by 7 bases and J by 6 bases, with 5 bases of the junction left unmatched. The CDR3 coding sequence is TGTGCCAGCAATAGCGGGGGGGCCGTCGAGCAGTACTTC. This translates into CASNSGGAVEQYF. Drawing the rest from reference TRBV2 and TRBJ2-7, the complete variable domain is EPEVTQTPSHQVTQMGQEVILRCVPISNHLYFYWYRQILGQKVEFLVSFYNNEISEKSEIFDDQFSVERPDGSNFTLKIRSTKLEDSAMYFCASNSGGAVEQYFGPGTRLTVT.

This clone was picked up one time. The chain links TRBV28 to TRBJ1-4, with TRBD1 as a possible D gene (5 bases). This CDR3 has 14 residues. Trimming removed 9 bases at V and 6 bases at J, with 17 bases between. The germline gives CDR1 MDHEN, CDR2 SYDVKM. CDR3 residues: CASRVTGLDEKLFF. The DNA for the CDR3 is TGTGCCAGTAGGGTTACAGGACTTGATGAAAAACTGTTTTTT.

This chain links TRBV30 with TRBJ1-2; D call uncertain. This CDR3 comprises 14 residues. Per the germline V gene, CDR1 is GTSNPN and CDR2 is SVGIG (reference sequence). V lost 0 bases, J lost 4 bases, and 12 bases lay in between. The CDR3 spells CAWSVPYLSYGYTF. In nucleotides, the CDR3 is TGTGCCTGGAGTGTCCCGTACCTTAGCTATGGCTACACCTTC.

This sequence joins TRBV10-1 and TRBJ1-1, with 12 bases matching TRBD1. Trimming took 2 bases from V and 0 from J; bases not matched to a gene: 4. Looked up from germline, CDR1 is WNHNN and CDR2 is SYGVQD (reference sequence). The CDR3 sequence is 17 residues long. CDR3 nucleotides: TGCGCCAGCAGTGAGACGGGACAGGGGGCGATGAACACTGAAGCTTTCTTT. Translated: CASSETGQGAMNTEAFF.

This clone was counted once. The V and J genes are TRBV7-9 and TRBJ1-2, with D maybe TRBD1 (5 bases). Trimming left V 0 bases short and J 0 bases short, with 5 bases between. Germline-derived CDR1 and CDR2 are SEHNR and FQNEAQ (reference sequence). The CDR3 runs to 14 residues. The CDR3 sequence: CASSLAGANYGYTF. The DNA of the CDR3 is TGTGCCAGCAGCTTAGCAGGGGCTAACTATGGCTACACCTTC.

The rearrangement links TRBV5-1 to TRBJ2-2; no clear D gene. Germline V gene lookup returns CDR1 SGHRS and CDR2 YFSETQ. The V end was cut by 4 bases, the J end by 0 bases, with 4 bases between. The CDR3 contains 13 residues. CDR3 loop: CASSPANTGELFF. CDR3 bases: TGCGCCAGCAGCCCCGCGAACACCGGGGAGCTGTTTTTT.

The gene calls are TRBV12-3 or TRBV12-4 and TRBJ2-3, with D unresolved. This CDR3 spans 12 amino acids. The V end lost 5 bases, the J end lost 4 bases, and 7 bases lay between the germline ends. This CDR3 is CASSPMPDTQYF. The CDR3 DNA is TGTGCCAGCAGTCCCATGCCAGATACGCAGTATTTT.

This chain uses TRBV13 with TRBJ1-5; tentative D call: TRBD1 (6 bases). V lost 0 bases and J 9 bases, leaving 12 bases between the germline ends. Germline-derived CDR1 and CDR2 are PRHDT and FYEKMQ (reference sequence). The CDR3 sequence is 14 residues long. CDR3 protein: CASSLGQGRSPQHF. CDR3 bases: TGTGCCAGCAGCTTAGGGCAGGGGAGGTCGCCCCAGCATTTT.

The genes are TRBV5-1 and TRBJ2-1, with TRBD1 identical over 8 bases. This CDR3 is built from 15 residues. Germline assignment: CDR1 SGHRS and CDR2 YFSETQ. Trimming cost V 0 bases and J 6 bases; bases outside gene matches: 5. The CDR3 DNA follows: TGCGCCAGCAGCTTGGTGCCAGGGGGCATCAATGAGCAGTTCTTC. Protein sequence: CASSLVPGGINEQFF.

This clone was found once. The gene calls are TRBV6-5 and TRBJ1-5, with D possibly matching TRBD1 (5 bases). Germline V gene lookup returns CDR1 MNHEY and CDR2 SVGAGI. The ends were cut back, 2 bases at V and 1 base at J, with 9 bases in the middle. The CDR3 runs 15 residues. For the CDR3, the DNA is TGTGCCAGCAGTTACGGCAGGGTAAGCAATCAGCCCCAGCATTTT. It translates to CASSYGRVSNQPQHF.

This chain links TRBV6-8 with TRBJ2-7, with 7 positions matching TRBD1. The CDR3 spans 16 residues. V gave up 6 bases and J gave up 5 bases; unmatched junction bases: 16. Germline lookup yields CDR1 MNHGY and CDR2 SAAAGT. The CDR3 reads CASSLPHRGKFHEQYF. CDR3 coding DNA: TGTGCCAGCAGCCTCCCCCACAGGGGAAAATTCCACGAGCAGTACTTC.

This sequence joins TRBV27 and TRBJ1-6; D unresolved. The germline V and J ends were trimmed by 5 bases and 7 bases, with 15 bases remaining between them. This CDR3 is built from 15 residues. Looked up from germline, CDR1 is MNHEY and CDR2 is SMNVEV (reference sequence). CDR3 sequence reads: CASSPLTGWNSPLHF. The CDR3 bases are TGTGCCAGCAGTCCCCTGACCGGATGGAATTCACCCCTCCACTTT.

V is TRBV5-4 and J is TRBJ1-1; a possible D gene is TRBD1 (5 bases). The CDR3 sequence is 13 residues long. Germline-derived CDR1 and CDR2 are SGHNT and YYREEE (reference sequence). Deletions cut 2 bases from V and 5 bases from J, with 10 bases between. The DNA for the CDR3 is TGTGCCAGCAGCTTTTGGGGGGGGACTGAAGCTTTCTTT. This codes for CASSFWGGTEAFF.

V and J are TRBV6-5 and TRBJ2-1; 7 bases align to TRBD1. V gave up 5 bases and J gave up 8 bases; unmatched junction bases: 3. CDR3 length: 12 residues. Germline assignment: CDR1 MNHEY and CDR2 SVGAGI. The CDR3 nucleotides read TGTGCCAGCAGTATAGGGGGCTATGAGCAGTTCTTC. Translation: CASSIGGYEQFF.

This chain connects TRBV2 to TRBJ1-1, with 9 bases identical to TRBD1. CDR1 is SNHLY, CDR2 FYNNEI, per germline. With 6 bases clipped from V and 4 bases from J, the junction kept 6 bases outside the gene matches. The length of the CDR3 is 14 residues. In DNA form, the CDR3 reads TGTGCCAGCAGACAGGGGGCAGAGGGCACTGAAGCTTTCTTT. Translating gives CASRQGAEGTEAFF.

The rearrangement links TRBV4-3 to TRBJ1-4; D uncertain. CDR1 and CDR2 from the germline V gene are LGHNA and YSLEER. V was cut by 2 bases and J by 4 bases, with 14 bases left in between. The CDR3 totals 16 residues. CDR3 sequence: CASSQSGSYNNEKLFF. The CDR3 DNA sequence: TGCGCCAGCAGCCAATCCGGATCGTACAATAATGAAAAACTGTTTTTT.